This T cell receptor (beta chain) comes out of a study of shared clonotypes between healthy human individuals. Assay: immunoSEQ multiplex PCR; the TCRdb copy retains only in-frame clones and omits some. The sample lists about 490,000 clones, 70% to 80% occurring once. The V gene lost 1 base and the J gene lost 2 bases, with 12 bases spanning the gap. CDR3 size: 16 residues. Per the germline V gene, CDR1 is SGHTA and CDR2 is FQGNSA. V is TRBV7-2 and J is TRBJ2-1; unclear D gene. The receptor was isolated from a woman in her thirties or forties in good health. Some clones in this sample may be carry-over from other donors' samples. Sequencing input: PBMCs. CDR3 protein: CASSLGPDGAYNEQFF. The CDR3 DNA is TGTGCCAGCAGCTTAGGTCCGGATGGCGCCTACAATGAGCAGTTCTTC.